The rows below give T cell receptor beta chains drawn from one sample of a study of PD-L1 blockade in urothelial cancer. Sequencing was performed with immunoSEQ multiplex PCR; in TCRdb, only in-frame clones are kept and a portion is missing. The sample includes under 50,000 clones, around 88% of them seen just once. This specimen consisted of PBMCs, obtained around atezolizumab (anti-PD-L1) treatment. The receptor set was obtained from a man in his 60s with urothelial cancer. The CDR3 runs from the conserved cysteine through the conserved F or W. The order of the fields is D gene, V gene, clone size, CDR3 length, J gene, CDR3 DNA, CDR3 protein. The D gene is left open where the match is weak. Size is omitted from some rows. Given values are once, few, many or a class for expanded clones.

d_call: NA
v_call: TRBV2
clone_size: NA
cdr3_length: 14
j_call: TRBJ1-1
cdr3_nt: TGTGCCAGCAGTGAGAGCAGCGTCCTTACTGAAGCTTTCTTT
cdr3_aa: CASSESSVLTEAFF

d_call: TRBD1
v_call: TRBV5-4
clone_size: once
cdr3_length: 16
j_call: TRBJ2-3
cdr3_nt: TGTGCCAGCAGCGGACCGGGACAGGGAGGCACAGATACGCAGTATTTT
cdr3_aa: CASSGPGQGGTDTQYF

d_call: NA
v_call: TRBV5-1
clone_size: NA
cdr3_length: 15
j_call: TRBJ2-1
cdr3_nt: TGCGCCAGCAGCAACGCAGGGGTCCCAAACAATGAGCAGTTCTTC
cdr3_aa: CASSNAGVPNNEQFF

d_call: NA
v_call: TRBV18
clone_size: NA
cdr3_length: 13
j_call: TRBJ1-4
cdr3_nt: TGTGCCAGCTCACCCTCGTTGAATGAAAAACTGTTTTTT
cdr3_aa: CASSPSLNEKLFF

d_call: TRBD2
v_call: TRBV5-4
clone_size: NA
cdr3_length: 13
j_call: TRBJ2-7
cdr3_nt: TGTGCCAGCAGCTTCCAGACTAGCGGGAGACCGTACTTC
cdr3_aa: CASSFQTSGRPYF

d_call: TRBD1
v_call: TRBV7-8
clone_size: NA
cdr3_length: 14
j_call: TRBJ2-7
cdr3_nt: TGTGCCAGCAGCCCCGACAGGGCGCACTACGAGCAGTACTTC
cdr3_aa: CASSPDRAHYEQYF

d_call: TRBD1
v_call: TRBV25-1
clone_size: NA
cdr3_length: 15
j_call: TRBJ1-1
cdr3_nt: TGTGCCAGCAGTGAATCCCAGGGACAGGGGCGGGCAGCTTTCTTT
cdr3_aa: CASSESQGQGRAAFF

d_call: NA
v_call: TRBV9
clone_size: NA
cdr3_length: 16
j_call: TRBJ2-2
cdr3_nt: TGTGCCAGCAGCCCGAGATGGAGACTAGACACCGGGGAGCTGTTTTTT
cdr3_aa: CASSPRWRLDTGELFF

d_call: TRBD2
v_call: TRBV7-2
clone_size: NA
cdr3_length: 15
j_call: TRBJ2-1
cdr3_nt: TGTGCCAGCAACTCGCGGGGGGGCTTCAGTGATGAGCAGTTCTTC
cdr3_aa: CASNSRGGFSDEQFF

d_call: TRBD1
v_call: TRBV28
clone_size: NA
cdr3_length: 14
j_call: TRBJ1-1
cdr3_nt: TGTGCCAGCTTTGTTCAGGGGGCGAACACTGAAGCTTTCTTT
cdr3_aa: CASFVQGANTEAFF

d_call: NA
v_call: TRBV5-1
clone_size: NA
cdr3_length: 15
j_call: TRBJ2-7
cdr3_nt: TGCGCCAGCAGCTTGGCCTCAGGGGAAGGCTACGAGCAGTACTTC
cdr3_aa: CASSLASGEGYEQYF

d_call: TRBD2
v_call: TRBV5-1
clone_size: NA
cdr3_length: 15
j_call: TRBJ2-7
cdr3_nt: TGCGCCAGCAGCTTGCGGTCTAGCGGGGCCTACGAGCAGTACTTC
cdr3_aa: CASSLRSSGAYEQYF

d_call: TRBD1
v_call: TRBV13
clone_size: NA
cdr3_length: 15
j_call: TRBJ2-2
cdr3_nt: TGTGCCAGCAGCAAGAGGACAGGGCACACCGGGGAGCTGTTTTTT
cdr3_aa: CASSKRTGHTGELFF

d_call: NA
v_call: TRBV21-1
clone_size: NA
cdr3_length: 16
j_call: TRBJ2-1
cdr3_nt: TGTGCCAGCAGCCCGGGACTAGCGGTTTCCTACAATGAGCAGTTCTTC
cdr3_aa: CASSPGLAVSYNEQFF

d_call: TRBD2
v_call: TRBV30
clone_size: NA
cdr3_length: 15
j_call: TRBJ2-7
cdr3_nt: TGTGCCTGGCAACGGGGACTAGCGGGAGTAGATGAGCAGTACTTC
cdr3_aa: CAWQRGLAGVDEQYF

d_call: TRBD1
v_call: TRBV4-1
clone_size: NA
cdr3_length: 16
j_call: TRBJ1-4
cdr3_nt: TGCGCCAGCAGCCAGGCCCCGACAGGGGCTAATGAAAAACTGTTTTTT
cdr3_aa: CASSQAPTGANEKLFF

d_call: TRBD1
v_call: TRBV7-7
clone_size: NA
cdr3_length: 17
j_call: TRBJ2-3
cdr3_nt: TGTGCTAGCAGCTTAAGGAGAGGGGGCAAGGTCACAGATACGCAGTATTTT
cdr3_aa: CASSLRRGGKVTDTQYF

d_call: NA
v_call: TRBV18
clone_size: NA
cdr3_length: 16
j_call: TRBJ2-4
cdr3_nt: TGTGCCAGCTCATCACTTCCGGGACAACCCAAAAACATTCAGTACTTC
cdr3_aa: CASSSLPGQPKNIQYF

d_call: TRBD1
v_call: TRBV27
clone_size: NA
cdr3_length: 14
j_call: TRBJ1-2
cdr3_nt: TGTGCCAGCAGTTCCTTTCGGGACAGTCAGGGCTACACCTTC
cdr3_aa: CASSSFRDSQGYTF

d_call: TRBD1
v_call: TRBV18
clone_size: NA
cdr3_length: 16
j_call: TRBJ1-4
cdr3_nt: TGTGCCAGCTCACCCGGACAGGGGGAAACTAATGAAAAACTGTTTTTT
cdr3_aa: CASSPGQGETNEKLFF

d_call: NA
v_call: TRBV7-6
clone_size: NA
cdr3_length: 15
j_call: TRBJ2-3
cdr3_nt: TGTGCCAGCAGCTTGTCTTTCGCGAATACAGATACGCAGTATTTT
cdr3_aa: CASSLSFANTDTQYF

d_call: TRBD1
v_call: TRBV29-1
clone_size: NA
cdr3_length: 13
j_call: TRBJ1-2
cdr3_nt: TGCAGCGTTGAACGGGACAGGGCTCGTGGCTACACCTTC
cdr3_aa: CSVERDRARGYTF

d_call: TRBD2
v_call: TRBV15
clone_size: NA
cdr3_length: 17
j_call: TRBJ2-7
cdr3_nt: TGTGCCACCAGCAGAGATCGGGGGGCGGGGGGAAACTACGAGCAGTACTTC
cdr3_aa: CATSRDRGAGGNYEQYF

d_call: NA
v_call: TRBV2
clone_size: NA
cdr3_length: 16
j_call: TRBJ1-1
cdr3_nt: TGTGCCAGCAGCCTCGGACAGAGGGGGATGAACACTGAAGCTTTCTTT
cdr3_aa: CASSLGQRGMNTEAFF

d_call: NA
v_call: TRBV6-1
clone_size: NA
cdr3_length: 13
j_call: TRBJ2-7
cdr3_nt: TGTGCCAGCAGTGAAGGGCCTGCCTACGAGCAGTACTTC
cdr3_aa: CASSEGPAYEQYF

d_call: NA
v_call: TRBV10-3
clone_size: NA
cdr3_length: 14
j_call: TRBJ2-5
cdr3_nt: TGTGCCATCAGTGAGTCGAGGACTCCCAGGACCCAGTACTTC
cdr3_aa: CAISESRTPRTQYF

d_call: NA
v_call: TRBV27
clone_size: NA
cdr3_length: 17
j_call: TRBJ1-6
cdr3_nt: TGTGCCAGCAGCTACAGGGCCGATAGCTCCTATAATTCACCCCTCCACTTT
cdr3_aa: CASSYRADSSYNSPLHF